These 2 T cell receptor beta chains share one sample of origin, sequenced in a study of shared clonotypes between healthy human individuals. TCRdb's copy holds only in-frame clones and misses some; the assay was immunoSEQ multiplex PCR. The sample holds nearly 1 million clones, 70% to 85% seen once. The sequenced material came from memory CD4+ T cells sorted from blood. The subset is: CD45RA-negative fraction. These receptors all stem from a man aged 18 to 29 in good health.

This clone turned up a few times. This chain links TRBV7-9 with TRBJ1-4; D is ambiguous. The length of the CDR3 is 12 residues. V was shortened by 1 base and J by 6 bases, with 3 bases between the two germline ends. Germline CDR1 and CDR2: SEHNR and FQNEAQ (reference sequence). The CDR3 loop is CASSLVDEKLFF. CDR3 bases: TGTGCCAGCAGCTTAGTTGATGAAAAACTGTTTTTT.

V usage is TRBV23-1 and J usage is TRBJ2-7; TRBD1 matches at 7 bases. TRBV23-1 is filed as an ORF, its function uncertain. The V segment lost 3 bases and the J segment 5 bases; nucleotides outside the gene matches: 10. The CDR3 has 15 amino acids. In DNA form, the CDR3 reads TGCGCCAGCAGTCACCTGGACAGGTTTCCTCACGAGCAGTACTTC. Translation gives CASSHLDRFPHEQYF.